Shown below are 9 T cell receptor beta chains from a single sample sequenced in a study of T cells expressing NK-cell markers. TCRdb reprocessed the 5' RACE reads, with one entry per CDR3 protein and no DNA. Here the sample table reports about 110,000 distinct CDR3 sequences. The sample taken for sequencing was blood T cells: a sorted CD56 or NKG2C T cell subset, CD4+ or CD8+ T cells, or bulk PBMC T cells (not recorded which). These receptors originate from a woman aged 18-70 years in good health.

The chain has TRBV20-1 and TRBJ2-1. Germline V gene lookup returns CDR1 DFQATT and CDR2 SNEGSKA (reference sequence). The length of the CDR3 is 15 residues. CDR3: CSASAVGASYNEQFF.

V and J are TRBV6-6 and TRBJ1-2; the TRBD1 assignment by TCRdb is unverifiable without DNA. The length of the CDR3 is 13 residues. The germline V gene encodes CDR1 MNHNY and CDR2 SVGAGI (reference sequence). CDR3 sequence: CASSSQGDYGYTF.

J is TRBJ1-1 and V is TRBV11-2. This CDR3 spans 15 amino acids. The germline V gene encodes CDR1 SGHAT and CDR2 FQNNGV. The CDR3 protein is CASSLVGAQNTEAFF.

The rearrangement links TRBV7-9 to TRBJ2-5; with no DNA, the TCRdb D assignment of TRBD2 cannot be verified. Germline CDR1 SEHNR, CDR2 FQNEAQ (reference sequence). CDR3 length equals 13 residues. The CDR3 sequence: CATAAGASMTQYF.

The chain is built from TRBV9 and TRBJ1-1. The germline V gene encodes CDR1 SGDLS and CDR2 YYNGEE. This CDR3 is 15 amino acids long. CDR3 protein: CANRGGPGGGSEAFF. Based on the CDR3 plus reference TRBV9 and TRBJ1-1, the full variable domain is DSGVTQTPKHLITATGQRVTLRCSPRSGDLSVYWYQQSLDQGLQFLIQYYNGEERAKGNILERFSAQQFPDLHSELNLSSLELGDSALYFCANRGGPGGGSEAFFGQGTRLTVV.

The genes are TRBV5-4 and TRBJ2-3; TCRdb returns TRBD1, unconfirmable since there is no DNA. Per germline, CDR1 SGHNT and CDR2 YYREEE (reference sequence). This CDR3 region has 17 residues. CDR3 region: CASSHWGSGGFADTQYF. Full variable domain (missing parts from reference TRBV5-4 and TRBJ2-3): ETGVTQSPTHLIKTRGQQVTLRCSSQSGHNTVSWYQQALGQGPQFIFQYYREEENGRGNFPPRFSGLQFPNYSSELNVNALELDDSALYLCASSHWGSGGFADTQYFGPGTRLTVL.

The chain uses TRBV6-5 and TRBJ2-1. The CDR3 sequence is 13 residues long. Germline CDR1 reads MNHEY; CDR2 reads SVGAGI. CDR3 loop: CASSYSSLDEQFF.

CDR3 protein: CASTSWLAGGGNEQFF. The chain carries TRBV27 and TRBJ2-1; the D gene TCRdb calls, TRBD2, cannot be checked with no DNA. This CDR3 contains 16 residues. Germline CDR1 reads MNHEY; CDR2 reads SMNVEV (reference sequence).

This rearrangement joins TRBV13 to TRBJ2-4. The CDR3 totals 13 residues. Germline V lookup: CDR1 PRHDT, CDR2 FYEKMQ (reference sequence). CDR3 residues: CATTEAAKNIQYF.